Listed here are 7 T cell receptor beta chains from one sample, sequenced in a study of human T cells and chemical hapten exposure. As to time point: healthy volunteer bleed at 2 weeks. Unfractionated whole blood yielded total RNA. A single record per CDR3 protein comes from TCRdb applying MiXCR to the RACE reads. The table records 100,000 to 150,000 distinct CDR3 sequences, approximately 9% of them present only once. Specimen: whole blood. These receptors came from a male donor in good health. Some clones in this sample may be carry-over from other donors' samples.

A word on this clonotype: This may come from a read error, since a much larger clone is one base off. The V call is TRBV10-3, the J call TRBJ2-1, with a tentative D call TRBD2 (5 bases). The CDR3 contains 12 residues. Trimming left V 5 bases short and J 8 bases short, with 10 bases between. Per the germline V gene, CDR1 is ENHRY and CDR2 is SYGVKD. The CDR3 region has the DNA TGTGCCATCAGTATCATCGGGGATGAGCAGTTCTTC. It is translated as CAISIIGDEQFF.

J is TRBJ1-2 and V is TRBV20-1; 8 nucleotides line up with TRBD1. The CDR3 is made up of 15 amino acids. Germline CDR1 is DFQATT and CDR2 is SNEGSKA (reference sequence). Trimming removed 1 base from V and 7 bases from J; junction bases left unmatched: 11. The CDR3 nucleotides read TGCAGTGCTAGAGTCCTAGACAGGGGATGGGGTGGCTACACCTTC. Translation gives CSARVLDRGWGGYTF.

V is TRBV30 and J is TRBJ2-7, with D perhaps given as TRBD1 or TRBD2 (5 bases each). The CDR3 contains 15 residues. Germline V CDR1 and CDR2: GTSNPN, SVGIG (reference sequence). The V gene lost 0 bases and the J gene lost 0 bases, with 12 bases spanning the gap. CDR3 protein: CAWSVRGASSYEQYF. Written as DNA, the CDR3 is TGTGCCTGGAGTGTACGAGGGGCGAGCTCCTACGAGCAGTACTTC.

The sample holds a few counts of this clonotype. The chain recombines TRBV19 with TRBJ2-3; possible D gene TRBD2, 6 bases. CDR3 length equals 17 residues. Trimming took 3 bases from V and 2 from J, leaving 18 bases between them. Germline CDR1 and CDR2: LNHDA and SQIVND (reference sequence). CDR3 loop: CASSISTWAGNTDTQYF. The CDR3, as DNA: TGTGCCAGTAGTATTTCCACCTGGGCGGGAAACACAGATACGCAGTATTTT.

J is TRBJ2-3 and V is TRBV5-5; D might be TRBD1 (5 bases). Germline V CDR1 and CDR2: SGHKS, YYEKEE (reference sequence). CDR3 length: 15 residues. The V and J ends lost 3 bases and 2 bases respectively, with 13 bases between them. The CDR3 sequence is CASSSGHNPTDTQYF. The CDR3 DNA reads TGTGCCAGCAGCTCAGGACACAACCCCACAGATACGCAGTATTTT.

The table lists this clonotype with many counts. The CDR3, as DNA: TGTGCCAGCAGCCTTCAACAGGGATATGGCTACACCTTC. Residues: CASSLQQGYGYTF. The rearrangement joins TRBV3-1 to TRBJ1-2; D might be TRBD1 (6 bases). CDR1 LGHDT and CDR2 YNNKEL come from the germline V gene (reference sequence). V was trimmed by 4 bases and J by 5 bases, leaving 11 bases between them. The CDR3 has 13 amino acids.

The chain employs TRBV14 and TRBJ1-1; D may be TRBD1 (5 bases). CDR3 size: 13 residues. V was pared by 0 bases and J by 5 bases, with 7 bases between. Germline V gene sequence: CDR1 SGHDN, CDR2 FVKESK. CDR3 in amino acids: CASSQDWGTEAFF. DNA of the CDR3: TGTGCCAGCAGCCAAGATTGGGGGACTGAAGCTTTCTTT.